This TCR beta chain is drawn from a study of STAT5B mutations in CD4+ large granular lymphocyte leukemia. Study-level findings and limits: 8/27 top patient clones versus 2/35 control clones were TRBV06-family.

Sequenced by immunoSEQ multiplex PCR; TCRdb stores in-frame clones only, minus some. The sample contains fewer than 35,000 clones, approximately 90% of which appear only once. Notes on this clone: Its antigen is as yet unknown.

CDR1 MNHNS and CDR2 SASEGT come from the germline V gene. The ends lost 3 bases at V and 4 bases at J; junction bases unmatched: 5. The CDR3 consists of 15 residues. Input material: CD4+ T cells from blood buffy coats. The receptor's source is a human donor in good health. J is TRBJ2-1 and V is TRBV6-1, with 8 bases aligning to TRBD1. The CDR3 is CASSDLDRGYNEQFF. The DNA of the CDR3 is TGTGCCAGCAGTGACCTCGACAGGGGATACAATGAGCAGTTCTTC.